The TCR beta chain described here comes from a study of T cells in Graves' hyperthyroidism and ophthalmopathy. Exclusion criteria comprised uncontrolled infection, other autoimmune disease, pregnancy or lactation. Germline CDR1 reads MNHNS; CDR2 reads SASEGT. This CDR3 spans 14 amino acids. The V segment lost 7 bases and the J segment 4 bases; nucleotides outside the gene matches: 8. Amplified TCR beta CDR3 regions derived from RNA transcripts. Carried out on the TCR CDR3, a first-round RT-PCR used the HTBI primer set. Each CDR3 protein gets one entry after TCRdb re-called the multiplex PCR reads with MiXCR. The sample contains approximately 370,000 distinct CDR3 sequences, about 17% of which appear only once.

What was sequenced was blood. This TCR derives from a young woman with Graves' hyperthyroidism that later progressed to Graves' ophthalmopathy. The chain carries TRBV6-1 and TRBJ1-2, with TRBD1 matching 8 bases. CDR3 nucleotide sequence: TGTGCCAGCACCAAGACAGGGGACGGCTATGGCTACACCTTC. Its translation: CASTKTGDGYGYTF.